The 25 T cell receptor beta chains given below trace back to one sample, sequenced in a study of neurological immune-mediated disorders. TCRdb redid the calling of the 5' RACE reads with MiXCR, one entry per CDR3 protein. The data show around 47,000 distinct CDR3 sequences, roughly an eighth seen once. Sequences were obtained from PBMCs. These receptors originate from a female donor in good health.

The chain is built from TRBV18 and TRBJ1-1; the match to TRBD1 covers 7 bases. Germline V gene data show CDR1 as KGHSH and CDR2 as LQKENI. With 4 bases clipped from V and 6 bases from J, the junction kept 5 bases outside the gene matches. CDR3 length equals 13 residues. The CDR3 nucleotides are TGTGCCAGCTCACAGCAGGGGGGCGCTGAAGCTTTCTTT. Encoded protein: CASSQQGGAEAFF.

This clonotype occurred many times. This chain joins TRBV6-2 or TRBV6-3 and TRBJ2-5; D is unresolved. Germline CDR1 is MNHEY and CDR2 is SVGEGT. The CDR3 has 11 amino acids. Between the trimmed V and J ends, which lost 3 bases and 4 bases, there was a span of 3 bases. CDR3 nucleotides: TGTGCCAGCAGTTATGGAGAGACCCAGTACTTC. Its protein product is CASSYGETQYF.

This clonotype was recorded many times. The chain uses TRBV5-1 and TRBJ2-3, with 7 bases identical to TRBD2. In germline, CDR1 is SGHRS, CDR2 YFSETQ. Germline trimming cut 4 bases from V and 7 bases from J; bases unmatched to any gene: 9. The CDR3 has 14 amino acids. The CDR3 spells CASSAAGDRNTQYF. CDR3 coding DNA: TGCGCCAGCAGCGCGGCGGGAGATAGAAATACGCAGTATTTT. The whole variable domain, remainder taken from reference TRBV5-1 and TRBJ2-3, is KAGVTQTPRYLIKTRGQQVTLSCSPISGHRSVSWYQQTPGQGLQFLFEYFSETQRNKGNFPGRFSGRQFSNSRSEMNVSTLELGDSALYLCASSAAGDRNTQYFGPGTRLTVL.

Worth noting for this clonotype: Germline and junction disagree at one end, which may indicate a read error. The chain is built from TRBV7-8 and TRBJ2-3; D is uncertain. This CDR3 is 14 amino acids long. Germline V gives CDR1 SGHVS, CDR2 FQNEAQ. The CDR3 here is CASSLWVQEDTQYF. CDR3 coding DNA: TGTGCCAGCAGCTTATGGGTCCAGGAAGATACACAGTATTTT.

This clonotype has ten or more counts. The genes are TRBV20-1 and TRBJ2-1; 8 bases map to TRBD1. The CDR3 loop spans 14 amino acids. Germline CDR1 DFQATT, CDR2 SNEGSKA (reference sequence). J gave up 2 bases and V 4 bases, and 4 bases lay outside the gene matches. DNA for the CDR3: TGCAGTGCTATCCGGACAGGGACCTACAATGAGCAGTTCTTC. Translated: CSAIRTGTYNEQFF.

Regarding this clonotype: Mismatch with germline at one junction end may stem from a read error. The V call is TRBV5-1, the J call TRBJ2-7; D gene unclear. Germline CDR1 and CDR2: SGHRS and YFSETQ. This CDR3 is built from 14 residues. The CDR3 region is CASSLEANTYEHYF. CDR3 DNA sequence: TGCGCCAGCAGCTTGGAAGCGAACACCTACGAGCATTACTTC.

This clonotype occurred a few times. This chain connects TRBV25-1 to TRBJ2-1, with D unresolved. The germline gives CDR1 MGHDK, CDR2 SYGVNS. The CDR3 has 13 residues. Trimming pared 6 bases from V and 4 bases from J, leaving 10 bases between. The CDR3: CASRVGEYNEQFF. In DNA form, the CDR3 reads TGTGCCAGCAGGGTTGGGGAATACAATGAGCAGTTCTTC.

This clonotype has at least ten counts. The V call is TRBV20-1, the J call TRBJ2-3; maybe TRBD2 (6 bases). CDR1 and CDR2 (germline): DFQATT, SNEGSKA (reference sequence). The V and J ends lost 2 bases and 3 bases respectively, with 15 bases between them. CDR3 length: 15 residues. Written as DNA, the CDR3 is TGCAGTGCTAGACCTCCGGGTGCGGGAACAGATACGCAGTATTTT. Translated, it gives CSARPPGAGTDTQYF.

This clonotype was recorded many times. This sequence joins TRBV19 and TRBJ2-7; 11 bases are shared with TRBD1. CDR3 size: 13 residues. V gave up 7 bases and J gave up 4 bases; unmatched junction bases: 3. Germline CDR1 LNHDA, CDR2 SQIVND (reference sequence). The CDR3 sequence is CASNGQGAYEQYF. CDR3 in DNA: TGTGCCAGTAACGGACAGGGGGCTTACGAGCAGTACTTC.

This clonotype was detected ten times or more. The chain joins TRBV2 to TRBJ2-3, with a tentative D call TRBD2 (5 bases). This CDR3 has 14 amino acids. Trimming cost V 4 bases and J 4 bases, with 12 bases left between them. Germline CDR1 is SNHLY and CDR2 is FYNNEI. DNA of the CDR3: TGTGCCAGCAGTGCTCGGGAAAAGGCAGATACGCAGTATTTT. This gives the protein CASSAREKADTQYF.

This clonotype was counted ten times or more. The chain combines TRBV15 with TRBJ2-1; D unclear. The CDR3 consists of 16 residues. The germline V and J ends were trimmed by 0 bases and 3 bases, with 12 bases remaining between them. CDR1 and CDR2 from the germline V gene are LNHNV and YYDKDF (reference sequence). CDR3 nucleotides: TGTGCCACCAGCAGAGAGAGAAGCATTTACTACAATGAGCAGTTCTTC. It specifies CATSRERSIYYNEQFF.

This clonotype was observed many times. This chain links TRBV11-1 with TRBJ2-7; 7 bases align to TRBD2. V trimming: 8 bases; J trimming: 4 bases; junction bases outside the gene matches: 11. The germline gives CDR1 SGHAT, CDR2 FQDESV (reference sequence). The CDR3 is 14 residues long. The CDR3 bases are TGTGCCAGCGGGGGGGAGTCCAACTCTTACGAGCAGTACTTC. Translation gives CASGGESNSYEQYF.

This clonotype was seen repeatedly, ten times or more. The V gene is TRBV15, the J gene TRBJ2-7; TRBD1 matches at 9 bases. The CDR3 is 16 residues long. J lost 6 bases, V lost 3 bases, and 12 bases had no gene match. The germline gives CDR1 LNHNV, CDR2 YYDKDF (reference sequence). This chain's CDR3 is CATSSDPGQGLGEQYF. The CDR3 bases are TGTGCCACCAGCAGTGATCCGGGACAGGGTCTGGGCGAGCAGTACTTC.

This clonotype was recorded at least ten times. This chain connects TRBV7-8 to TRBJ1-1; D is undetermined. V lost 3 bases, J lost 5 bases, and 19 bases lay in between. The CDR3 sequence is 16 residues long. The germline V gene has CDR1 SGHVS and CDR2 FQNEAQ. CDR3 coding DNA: TGTGCCAGCAGCTTGAGGTTTGACTCCTCGGGTACTGAAGCTTTCTTT. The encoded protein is CASSLRFDSSGTEAFF.

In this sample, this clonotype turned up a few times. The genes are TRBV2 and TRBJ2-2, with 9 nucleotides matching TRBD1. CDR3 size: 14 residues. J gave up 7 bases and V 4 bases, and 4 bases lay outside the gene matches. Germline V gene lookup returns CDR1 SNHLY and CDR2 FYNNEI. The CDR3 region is CASSGTGEVGELFF. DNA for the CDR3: TGTGCCAGCAGTGGGACAGGGGAAGTCGGGGAGCTGTTTTTT.

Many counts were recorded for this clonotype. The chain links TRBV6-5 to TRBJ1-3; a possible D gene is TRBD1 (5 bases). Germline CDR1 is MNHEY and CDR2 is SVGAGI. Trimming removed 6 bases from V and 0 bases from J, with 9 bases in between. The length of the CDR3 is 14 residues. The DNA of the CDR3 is TGTGCCAGCAGACCCGGGGGCTCTGGAAACACCATATATTTT. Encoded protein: CASRPGGSGNTIYF.

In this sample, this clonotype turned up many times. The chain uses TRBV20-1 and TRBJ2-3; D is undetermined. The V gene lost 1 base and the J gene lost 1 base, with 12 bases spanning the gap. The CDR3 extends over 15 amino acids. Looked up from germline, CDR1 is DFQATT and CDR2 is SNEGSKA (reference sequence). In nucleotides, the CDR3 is TGCAGTGCTAGAGTGCGTCGACTCGGCACAGATACGCAGTATTTT. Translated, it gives CSARVRRLGTDTQYF.

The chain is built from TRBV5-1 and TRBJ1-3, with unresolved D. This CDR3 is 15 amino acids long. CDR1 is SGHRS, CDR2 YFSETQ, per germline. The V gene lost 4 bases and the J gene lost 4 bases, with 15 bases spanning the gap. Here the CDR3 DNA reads TGCGCCAGCAGCATGGAGACGGGAAGCGGAAACACCATATATTTT. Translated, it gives CASSMETGSGNTIYF.

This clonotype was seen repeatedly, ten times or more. The CDR3: CSATAVRRSGGYTF. The CDR3 DNA follows: TGCAGTGCTACAGCCGTCAGGAGGTCGGGGGGCTACACCTTC. This chain connects TRBV20-1 to TRBJ1-2; unclear D gene. Germline CDR1 reads DFQATT; CDR2 reads SNEGSKA (reference sequence). Trimming stripped 4 bases from V and 8 bases from J, with 20 bases between. This CDR3 region has 14 residues.

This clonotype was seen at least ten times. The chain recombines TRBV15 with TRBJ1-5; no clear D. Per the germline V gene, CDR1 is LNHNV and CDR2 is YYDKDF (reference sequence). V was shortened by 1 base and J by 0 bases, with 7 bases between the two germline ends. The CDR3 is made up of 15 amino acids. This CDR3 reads CATSRARNSNQPQHF. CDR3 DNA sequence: TGTGCCACCAGCAGAGCACGCAATAGCAATCAGCCCCAGCATTTT.

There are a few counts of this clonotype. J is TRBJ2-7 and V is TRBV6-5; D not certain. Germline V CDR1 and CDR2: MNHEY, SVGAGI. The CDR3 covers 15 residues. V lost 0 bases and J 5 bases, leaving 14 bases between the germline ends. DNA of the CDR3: TGTGCCAGCAGTTACTCGATTTGGTCCGATAACGAGCAGTACTTC. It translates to CASSYSIWSDNEQYF.

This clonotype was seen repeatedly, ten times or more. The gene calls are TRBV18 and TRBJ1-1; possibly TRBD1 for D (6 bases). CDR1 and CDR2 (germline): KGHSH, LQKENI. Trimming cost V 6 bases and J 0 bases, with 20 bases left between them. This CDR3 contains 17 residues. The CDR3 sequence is CASSLLSRTDMNTEAFF. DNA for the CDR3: TGTGCCAGCTCCCTACTTTCCCGGACAGATATGAACACTGAAGCTTTCTTT.

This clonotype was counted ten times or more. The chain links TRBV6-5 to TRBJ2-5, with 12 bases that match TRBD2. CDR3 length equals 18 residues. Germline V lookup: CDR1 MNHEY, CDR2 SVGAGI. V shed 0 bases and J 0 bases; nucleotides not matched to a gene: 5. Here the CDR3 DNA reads TGTGCCAGCAGTTACTCCCTAGCGGGGGGGACTTACCAAGAGACCCAGTACTTC. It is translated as CASSYSLAGGTYQETQYF.

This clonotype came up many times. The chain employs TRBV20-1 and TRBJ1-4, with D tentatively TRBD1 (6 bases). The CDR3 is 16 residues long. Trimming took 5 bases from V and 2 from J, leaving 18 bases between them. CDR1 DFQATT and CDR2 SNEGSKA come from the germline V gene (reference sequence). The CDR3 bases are TGCAGTGCTCCAGGGGTATCAAGTTGGACTAATGAAAAACTGTTTTTT. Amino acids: CSAPGVSSWTNEKLFF.

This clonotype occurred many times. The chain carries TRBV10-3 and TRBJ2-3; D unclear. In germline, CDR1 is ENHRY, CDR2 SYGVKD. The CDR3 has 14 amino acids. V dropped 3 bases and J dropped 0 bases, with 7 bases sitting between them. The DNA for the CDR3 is TGTGCCATCAGTGAAGAGTCTAGCACAGATACGCAGTATTTT. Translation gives CAISEESSTDTQYF.